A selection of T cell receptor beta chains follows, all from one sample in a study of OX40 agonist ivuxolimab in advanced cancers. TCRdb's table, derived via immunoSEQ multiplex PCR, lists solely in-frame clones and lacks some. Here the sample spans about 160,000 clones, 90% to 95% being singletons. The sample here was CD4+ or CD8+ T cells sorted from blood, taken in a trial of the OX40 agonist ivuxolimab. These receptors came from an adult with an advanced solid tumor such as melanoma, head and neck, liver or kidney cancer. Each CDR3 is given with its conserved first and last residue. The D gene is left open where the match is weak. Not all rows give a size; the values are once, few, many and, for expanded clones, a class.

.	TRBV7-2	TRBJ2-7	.	CASSLGLVSDWYF	TGTGCCAGCAGCTTAGGCCTCGTGAGCGATTGGTACTTC
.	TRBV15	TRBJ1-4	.	CATTARGDNEKLFF	TGTGCCACCACCGCCCGGGGGGACAATGAAAAACTGTTTTTT
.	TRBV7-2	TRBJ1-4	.	CASSLEGSLWGGEKLFF	TGTGCCAGCAGCTTAGAGGGGTCCCTCTGGGGAGGGGAAAAACTGTTTTTT
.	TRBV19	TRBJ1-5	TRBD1	CASSRDRSGNQPQHF	TGTGCCAGTAGTAGGGACAGGTCGGGCAATCAGCCCCAGCATTTT
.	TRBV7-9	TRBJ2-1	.	CASSLDLRAVDEQFF	TGTGCCAGCAGCTTAGACCTCCGGGCGGTAGATGAGCAGTTCTTC
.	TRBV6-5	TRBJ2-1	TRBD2	CASTRSGSYHNEQFF	TGTGCCAGCACCCGTAGCGGGAGCTATCACAATGAGCAGTTCTTC
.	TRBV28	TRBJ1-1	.	CASNAGADVGAFF	TGTGCCAGCAACGCCGGCGCAGACGTTGGGGCTTTCTTT
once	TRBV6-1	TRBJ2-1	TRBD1	CASSRDSQKNEQFF	TGTGCCAGCAGCCGGGACAGCCAGAAGAATGAGCAGTTCTTC
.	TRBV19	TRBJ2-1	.	CASSRSGEQFF	TGTGCCAGTAGTAGATCGGGTGAGCAGTTCTTC
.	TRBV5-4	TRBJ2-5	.	CASSLQKETQYF	TGTGCCAGCAGCCTGCAAAAAGAGACCCAGTACTTC
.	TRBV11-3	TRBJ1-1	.	CASSAFGNAEAFF	TGTGCCAGCAGCGCTTTCGGGAATGCTGAAGCTTTCTTT
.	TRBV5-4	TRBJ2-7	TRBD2	CASSSQAGGSYEQYF	TGTGCCAGCAGTTCCCAGGCGGGAGGGTCGTACGAGCAGTACTTC
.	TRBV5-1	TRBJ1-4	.	CASSADRAPHEKLFF	TGCGCCAGCAGCGCCGACCGGGCCCCCCATGAAAAACTGTTTTTT
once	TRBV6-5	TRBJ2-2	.	CASRQDRNTGELFF	TGTGCCAGCAGACAGGACAGGAACACCGGGGAGCTGTTTTTT
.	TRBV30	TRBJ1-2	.	CASRRNGYTF	TGTGCCTCCCGGAGGAATGGCTACACCTTC
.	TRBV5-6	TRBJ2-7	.	CASTKFPEYEQYF	TGTGCCAGCACCAAATTCCCGGAATACGAGCAGTACTTC
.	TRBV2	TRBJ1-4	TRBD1	CASYRDRSEKLFF	TGTGCCAGCTACCGGGACAGGTCTGAAAAACTGTTTTTT
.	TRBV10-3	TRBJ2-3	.	CAISEGGTGSTDTQYF	TGTGCCATCAGTGAAGGGGGGACGGGATCCACAGATACGCAGTATTTT
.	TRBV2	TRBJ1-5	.	CASTSSGGSQPQHF	TGTGCCAGCACCAGCTCGGGGGGGTCTCAGCCCCAGCATTTT
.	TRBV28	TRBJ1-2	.	CASSSMGAGYTF	TGTGCCAGCAGTTCCATGGGGGCCGGCTACACCTTC
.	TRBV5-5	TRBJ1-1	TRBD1	CASSSNPTGVRTEAFF	TGTGCCAGCAGCAGTAACCCTACAGGGGTCCGGACTGAAGCTTTCTTT
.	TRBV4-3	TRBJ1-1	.	CASSQDAIQPEAFF	TGCGCCAGCAGCCAAGATGCGATTCAACCTGAAGCTTTCTTT
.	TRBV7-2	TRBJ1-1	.	CASSRGLGNTEAFF	TGTGCCAGCAGCCGGGGGTTAGGGAACACTGAAGCTTTCTTT
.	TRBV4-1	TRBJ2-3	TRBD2	CASSQEGPGGQAHTQYF	TGCGCCAGCAGCCAAGAGGGGCCGGGGGGGCAGGCCCATACGCAGTATTTT
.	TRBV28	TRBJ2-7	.	CASSRLFKAYEQYF	TGTGCCAGCAGCAGACTTTTTAAGGCCTACGAGCAGTACTTC
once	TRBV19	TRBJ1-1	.	CASSSGAGAGGTEAFF	TGTGCCAGTAGTTCGGGGGCGGGGGCCGGGGGCACTGAAGCTTTCTTT
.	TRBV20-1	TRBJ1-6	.	CSADPPLHF	TGCAGTGCCGACCCGCCCCTCCACTTT
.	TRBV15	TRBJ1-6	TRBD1	CATSRPDRGSSPLHF	TGTGCCACCAGCAGACCGGACAGGGGCTCTTCACCCCTCCACTTT
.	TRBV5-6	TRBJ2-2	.	CASSLGANTGELFF	TGTGCCAGCAGCTTGGGGGCGAACACCGGGGAGCTGTTTTTT
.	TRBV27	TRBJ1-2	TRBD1	CASSLSRTGGPPFGYTF	TGTGCCAGCAGTTTATCGAGGACAGGGGGCCCCCCATTTGGCTACACCTTC
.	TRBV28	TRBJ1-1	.	CASPDRDSVLNTEAFF	TGTGCCAGCCCCGACAGAGATTCCGTGCTGAACACTGAAGCTTTCTTT
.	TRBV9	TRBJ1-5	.	CASSVESNQPQHF	TGTGCCAGCAGCGTAGAGAGCAATCAGCCCCAGCATTTT
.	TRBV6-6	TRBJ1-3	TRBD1	CASSYGRQGGNTIYF	TGTGCCAGCAGTTACGGGCGACAGGGAGGAAACACCATATATTTT
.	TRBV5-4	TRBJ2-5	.	CASSIRGPSETQYF	TGTGCCAGCAGCATCAGGGGACCGTCCGAGACCCAGTACTTC
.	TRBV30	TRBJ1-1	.	CAWGGSGTEAFF	TGTGCCTGGGGCGGAAGCGGGACTGAAGCTTTCTTT
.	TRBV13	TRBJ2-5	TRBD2	CASSSKGLAEETQYF	TGTGCCAGCAGCTCCAAGGGGCTAGCGGAAGAGACCCAGTACTTC
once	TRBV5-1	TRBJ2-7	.	CASSSPDRSYEQYF	TGCGCCAGCAGCTCGCCGGACAGATCCTACGAGCAGTACTTC
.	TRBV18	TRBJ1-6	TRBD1	CASSPSTTGLLNSPLHF	TGTGCCAGCTCACCATCCACGACAGGGCTACTTAATTCACCCCTCCACTTT
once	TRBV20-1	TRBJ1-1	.	CSPSMNTEAFF	TGCAGTCCCTCCATGAACACTGAAGCTTTCTTT
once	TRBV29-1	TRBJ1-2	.	CSVANHRDNYGYTF	TGCAGCGTTGCCAATCACAGGGATAACTATGGCTACACCTTC
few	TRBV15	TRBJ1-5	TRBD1	CATSIRQGAGNQPQHF	TGTGCCACCAGCATAAGACAGGGGGCCGGCAATCAGCCCCAGCATTTT
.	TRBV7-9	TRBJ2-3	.	CASSLVAGHTDTQYF	TGTGCCAGCAGCTTAGTGGCGGGCCACACAGATACGCAGTATTTT
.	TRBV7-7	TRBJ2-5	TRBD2	CASSQGLAGLSGETQYF	TGTGCCAGCAGCCAAGGACTAGCGGGGTTGTCTGGCGAGACCCAGTACTTC
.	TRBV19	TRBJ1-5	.	CASNSPVGQPQHF	TGTGCCAGTAATTCCCCAGTAGGACAGCCCCAGCATTTT
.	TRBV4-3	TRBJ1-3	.	CASSQAFVAVYSGNTIYF	TGCGCCAGCAGCCAAGCGTTTGTGGCGGTGTACTCTGGAAACACCATATATTTT
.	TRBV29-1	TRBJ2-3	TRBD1	CSVLRQGRTDTQYF	TGCAGCGTTCTGCGACAGGGTAGGACAGATACGCAGTATTTT
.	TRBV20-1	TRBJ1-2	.	CSAPRAEGYTF	TGCAGTGCTCCCAGGGCGGAGGGCTACACCTTC
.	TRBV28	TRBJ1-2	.	CASSLNRVYGYTF	TGTGCCAGCAGTTTAAACAGGGTCTATGGCTACACCTTC
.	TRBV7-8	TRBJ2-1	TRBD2	CASSLGRLAGYYNEQFF	TGTGCCAGCAGCTTAGGGCGTCTAGCGGGCTATTACAATGAGCAGTTCTTC
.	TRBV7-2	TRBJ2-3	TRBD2	CASSLVAGESDTQYF	TGTGCCAGCAGCTTAGTTGCGGGAGAGTCAGATACGCAGTATTTT